These 26 T cell receptor beta chains were sequenced from one sample in a study of cytomegalovirus exposure and HLA in healthy donors. With 60 Vbeta and 13 Jbeta primers, the PCR was carried out. Profiling relied on immunoSEQ multiplex PCR, and the TCRdb table lists in-frame clones only, not all of them. This sample has 180,000 or so clones; 9.5% occur once, and the top ten carry 1% to 1.5%. Sequencing used PBMCs. Receptors originate from a young woman in good health and CMV-seropositive.

This clone was counted between two and nine times. The genes are TRBV7-3 and TRBJ2-7, with TRBD2 identical over 11 bases. Germline values: CDR1 SGHTA, CDR2 FQGTGA. With V trimmed by 4 bases and J by 3 bases, 5 bases remained unmatched. The CDR3 has 15 residues. The CDR3: CASSSDGTSGYEQYF. The DNA of the CDR3 is TGTGCCAGCAGCTCCGACGGGACTAGCGGCTACGAGCAGTACTTC.

The chain recombines TRBV19 with TRBJ2-7; possible D gene TRBD1, 6 bases. The CDR3 is made up of 15 amino acids. In germline, CDR1 is LNHDA, CDR2 SQIVND (reference sequence). Trimming cost V 4 bases and J 0 bases, with 13 bases left between them. Here the CDR3 reads CASSTNRDLSYEQYF. CDR3 DNA: TGTGCCAGTAGTACCAACAGGGACCTCTCCTACGAGCAGTACTTC. Full variable domain (outside the CDR3, taken from reference TRBV19 and TRBJ2-7): DGGITQSPKYLFRKEGQNVTLSCEQNLNHDAMYWYRQDPGQGLRLIYYSQIVNDFQKGDIAEGYSVSREKKESFPLTVTSAQKNPTAFYLCASSTNRDLSYEQYFGPGTRLTVT.

This chain uses TRBV7-8 with TRBJ1-3; possibly TRBD1 for D (5 bases). V lost 5 bases and J lost 4, with 18 bases in between. Germline CDR1 reads SGHVS; CDR2 reads FQNEAQ. The CDR3 runs 16 residues. CDR3 nucleotide sequence: TGTGCCAGCAGCCCATCGGGGGGGGGTTTCGGAAACACCATATATTTT. It translates to CASSPSGGGFGNTIYF.

This clone came up a few times. This CDR3 is CASSVRQSNQPQHF. CDR3 bases: TGTGCCAGCAGTGTACGACAGAGCAATCAGCCCCAGCATTTT. The V call is TRBV6-1, the J call TRBJ1-5; D is possibly TRBD1 (5 bases). Trimming stripped 4 bases from V and 1 base from J, with 8 bases between. Per germline, CDR1 MNHNS and CDR2 SASEGT. The CDR3 length is 14 residues.

This clone was seen only a few times. V usage is TRBV29-1 and J usage is TRBJ1-4, with 7 nucleotides matching TRBD1. The V gene end was trimmed by 6 bases and the J gene end by 12 bases; junction bases not matched to a gene: 7. Germline V gives CDR1 SQVTM, CDR2 ANQGSEA. The CDR3 length is 11 residues. CDR3 region: CSVNRGTQLFF. DNA of the CDR3: TGCAGCGTGAACAGGGGAACCCAACTGTTTTTT.

This clone has a count of ten or more. The chain combines TRBV4-1 with TRBJ1-4, with 8 bases identical to TRBD1. CDR3 length equals 13 residues. V shed 11 bases and J 11 bases; nucleotides not matched to a gene: 13. CDR1 MGHRA and CDR2 YSYEKL come from the germline V gene. The CDR3 here is CASAGYRGRKLFF. CDR3 in DNA: TGCGCCTCGGCGGGGTACAGGGGGAGGAAACTGTTTTTT.

In the case of this clone: One junction end does not reproduce the germline sequence, and a read error may be involved. V usage is TRBV5-1 and J usage is TRBJ2-3; D is possibly TRBD2 (7 bases). This CDR3 spans 15 amino acids. Per germline, CDR1 SGHRS and CDR2 YFSETQ. CDR3 residues: CASSGGGVSTGTQYF. The CDR3 bases are TGCGCCAGCTCTGGGGGGGGCGTAAGCACAGGTACGCAGTATTTT.

The rearrangement joins TRBV5-6 to TRBJ2-7; TRBD2 matches at 13 bases. The germline gives CDR1 SGHDT, CDR2 YYEEEE. Losses at the gene ends were 2 bases for V and 4 bases for J; bases not matched to a gene: 6. The CDR3 is made up of 16 amino acids. The CDR3 region has the DNA TGTGCCAGCAGCTTCGGTACTAGCGGGAGGGAATACGAGCAGTACTTC. Its protein product is CASSFGTSGREYEQYF.

The rearrangement joins TRBV5-1 to TRBJ2-1; tentatively, D is TRBD1 (5 bases). CDR3 length: 15 residues. V was shortened by 4 bases and J by 7 bases, with 18 bases between the two germline ends. Germline lookup yields CDR1 SGHRS and CDR2 YFSETQ. The CDR3 region has the DNA TGCGCCAGCAGCATCCCAGGGTCTTTGGGGAATGAGCAGTTCTTC. Protein sequence: CASSIPGSLGNEQFF.

The rearrangement uses TRBV7-9 and TRBJ2-7; 8 positions match TRBD2. J gave up 4 bases and V 1 base, and 6 bases lay outside the gene matches. This CDR3 has 15 amino acids. From germline, CDR1 is SEHNR and CDR2 FQNEAQ (reference sequence). Here the CDR3 DNA reads TGTGCCAGCAGCTTAGAGGTAGCGGGGAGGTACGAGCAGTACTTC. Its protein is CASSLEVAGRYEQYF.

In this sample, this clone turned up a few times. This chain uses TRBV19 with TRBJ1-1; weak D call: TRBD1 (5 bases). The CDR3 is 15 residues long. V was trimmed by 5 bases and J by 1 base, leaving 14 bases between them. Germline loops: CDR1 LNHDA, CDR2 SQIVND (reference sequence). CDR3: CASSAAGRRNTEAFF. The CDR3 DNA follows: TGTGCCAGTAGTGCGGCAGGGCGGCGGAACACTGAAGCTTTCTTT.

The rearrangement joins TRBV5-6 to TRBJ2-7, with D unclear. Trimming took 0 bases from V and 4 from J, leaving 5 bases between them. The CDR3 contains 12 residues. Germline V gene lookup returns CDR1 SGHDT and CDR2 YYEEEE. CDR3 DNA sequence: TGTGCCAGCAGCTTGGCCAGGTACGAGCAGTACTTC. Translating it yields CASSLARYEQYF.

As regards this clone: Distinct nucleotide sequences in the sample also encode this CDR3. V usage is TRBV10-3 and J usage is TRBJ2-7; 7 bases line up with TRBD2. This CDR3 has 12 residues. V lost 4 bases to trimming and J lost 3 bases; unmatched junction nucleotides: 0. The germline V gene encodes CDR1 ENHRY and CDR2 SYGVKD. The CDR3 DNA reads as TGTGCCATCAGTGGCGGGAGCTACGAGCAGTACTTC. It codes for CAISGGSYEQYF.

The V and J genes are TRBV19 and TRBJ2-7; a weak D match, TRBD1 (6 bases). Germline CDR1 is LNHDA and CDR2 is SQIVND (reference sequence). There are 13 residues in the CDR3. Trimming stripped 5 bases from V and 2 bases from J, with 10 bases between. The CDR3 DNA follows: TGTGCCAGTAGTGCCGGGACAACCTACGAGCAGTACTTC. Translating it yields CASSAGTTYEQYF.

In this sample, this clone turned up a few times. The V gene is TRBV5-1, the J gene TRBJ1-2; D possibly corresponds to TRBD1 (6 bases). The CDR3 is made up of 14 amino acids. Deletions cut 4 bases from V and 2 bases from J, with 12 bases between. Looked up from germline, CDR1 is SGHRS and CDR2 is YFSETQ. Here the CDR3 reads CASSPPTGNYGYTF. As DNA, the CDR3 is TGCGCCAGCAGCCCTCCAACAGGGAACTATGGCTACACCTTC. The full variable domain, rest sourced from reference TRBV5-1 and TRBJ1-2, is KAGVTQTPRYLIKTRGQQVTLSCSPISGHRSVSWYQQTPGQGLQFLFEYFSETQRNKGNFPGRFSGRQFSNSRSEMNVSTLELGDSALYLCASSPPTGNYGYTFGSGTRLTVV.

This clone has only a few counts. The CDR3 region has the DNA TGCGCCAGCAGCCAAGGACAGGGGGCACGTACGCAGTATTTT. It is translated as CASSQGQGARTQYF. J is TRBJ2-3 and V is TRBV4-1; TRBD1 matches 10 bases. This CDR3 is 14 amino acids long. V lost 1 base to trimming and J lost 8 bases; unmatched junction nucleotides: 3. The V gene's germline CDR1 is MGHRA and CDR2 YSYEKL.

The J gene is TRBJ1-1, the V gene TRBV6-5; tentatively, D is TRBD1 (6 bases). The CDR3 runs to 15 residues. Germline V gives CDR1 MNHEY, CDR2 SVGAGI. Trimming took 4 bases from V and 5 from J, leaving 17 bases between them. CDR3 bases: TGTGCCAGCAGTTTACAGGGAAGTCTAAGGACTGAAGCTTTCTTT. It encodes CASSLQGSLRTEAFF.

This clone came up a few times. The chain uses TRBV30 and TRBJ2-2, with 8 bases that match TRBD2. This CDR3 contains 17 residues. CDR1 is GTSNPN and CDR2 is SVGIG in the germline V gene (reference sequence). V gave up 1 base and J gave up 4 bases; unmatched junction bases: 11. The CDR3 nucleotides read TGTGCCTGGAGTGATTCCGGACTAGCCCTTGTCACCGGGGAGCTGTTTTTT. The encoded protein is CAWSDSGLALVTGELFF.

The chain couples TRBV25-1 to TRBJ1-2, with 9 bases aligning to TRBD1. This CDR3 has 14 amino acids. Trimming at V came to 5 bases and at J to 7 bases, leaving 8 bases not matched to a gene. The germline CDR1 and CDR2 sequences are MGHDK and SYGVNS. The DNA for the CDR3 is TGTGCCAGCAGTTTCCGGGACAGGGAAGTTGGCTACACCTTC. It encodes CASSFRDREVGYTF.

This rearrangement joins TRBV7-9 to TRBJ2-7; no firm D call. Germline lookup yields CDR1 SEHNR and CDR2 FQNEAQ (reference sequence). The CDR3 has 12 residues. V gave up 5 bases and J gave up 0 bases, with 5 bases separating them. In DNA, the CDR3 is TGTGCCAGCAGCCCCAGCTCCTACGAGCAGTACTTC. Translating gives CASSPSSYEQYF.

This chain uses TRBV6-4 with TRBJ2-5, with a possible D match to TRBD1 (6 bases). Germline V gene lookup returns CDR1 MRHNA and CDR2 SNTAGT. This CDR3 has 18 amino acids. The V end was cut by 0 bases, the J end by 7 bases, with 24 bases between. The DNA for the CDR3 is TGTGCCAGCAGTGACTCATATAAGGACTTGGGGACCAGGGGGACCCAGTACTTC. Its translation: CASSDSYKDLGTRGTQYF.

CDR3 bases: TGTGCGACAGGGGAACCTAATGAAAAACTGTTTTTT. The encoded protein is CATGEPNEKLFF. V gene TRBV25-1 combines with J gene TRBJ1-4; 8 nucleotides align to TRBD1. Germline V gene lookup returns CDR1 MGHDK and CDR2 SYGVNS. CDR3 length: 12 residues.

This clone came up a few times. The chain has TRBV12-5 and TRBJ1-6, with no clear D. Germline CDR1 LGHNT, CDR2 FRNRAP. The CDR3 is made up of 14 amino acids. V lost 3 bases, J lost 10 bases, and 13 bases lay in between. Here the CDR3 reads CASGFEGAGSPLHF. DNA of the CDR3: TGTGCTAGTGGTTTTGAGGGAGCTGGGTCACCCCTCCACTTT.

Regarding this clone: Other DNA sequences within the sample encode an identical CDR3. V gene TRBV11-2 combines with J gene TRBJ1-3, with D maybe TRBD1 (6 bases). CDR3 size: 16 residues. Germline V gene sequence: CDR1 SGHAT, CDR2 FQNNGV. The V end lost 3 bases, the J end lost 0 bases, and 12 bases lay between the germline ends. The DNA of the CDR3 is TGTGCCAGCAGCTTCAGGACAGATTACTCTGGAAACACCATATATTTT. It specifies CASSFRTDYSGNTIYF.

This clone has a handful of counts. The J gene is TRBJ2-1, the V gene TRBV27, with TRBD2 matching over 7 bases. The CDR3 is 15 amino acids. Germline loops: CDR1 MNHEY, CDR2 SMNVEV (reference sequence). With 3 bases clipped from V and 4 bases from J, the junction kept 6 bases outside the gene matches. The CDR3 region has the DNA TGTGCCAGCAGTTTTTCCAAGGGAGGGTACAATGAGCAGTTCTTC. Amino acids: CASSFSKGGYNEQFF.

The chain is built from TRBV9 and TRBJ2-3, with a tentative D call TRBD1 (6 bases). CDR1 and CDR2 from the germline V gene are SGDLS and YYNGEE. V lost 2 bases to trimming and J lost 7 bases, with 14 bases between them. The CDR3 is made up of 14 amino acids. The CDR3 is CASSVVRDTNTQYF. The CDR3 region has the DNA TGTGCCAGCAGCGTGGTCCGGGACACGAATACGCAGTATTTT. The full variable domain, rest sourced from reference TRBV9 and TRBJ2-3, is DSGVTQTPKHLITATGQRVTLRCSPRSGDLSVYWYQQSLDQGLQFLIQYYNGEERAKGNILERFSAQQFPDLHSELNLSSLELGDSALYFCASSVVRDTNTQYFGPGTRLTVL.